These T cell receptor beta chains were read from a single sample in a study of T cells in localized non-small cell lung cancer. Here immunoSEQ multiplex PCR was the method, and the copy in TCRdb shows in-frame clones only, minus some. The profile covers some 1,600 clones, with roughly a quarter appearing a single time and over 20% taken by the ten largest. The sequences come from normal lung tissue next to the tumor, collected before any cancer treatment. These receptors originate from a male donor aged 60 or over with stage II lung adenocarcinoma. Each CDR3 is given with its conserved first and last residue. Fields, in order: clone size, D gene, J gene, V gene, CDR3 DNA, CDR3 protein. The D gene is left open where the match is weak. Clone size, where shown, is once, few, many, or a class for clones that have expanded.

medium-sized | TRBD2 | TRBJ2-7 | TRBV11-3 | TGTGCCAGCAGCGACATCGGGGAGGGCCTTAACGAGCAGTACTTC | CASSDIGEGLNEQYF
. | . | TRBJ2-3 | TRBV9 | TGTGCCAGCAGCGTCGGGCACATGGGCCCGGATACGCAGTATTTT | CASSVGHMGPDTQYF
. | . | TRBJ2-3 | TRBV6-8 | TGTGCCAGCAGTATTACAGGGACAGATACGCAGTATTTT | CASSITGTDTQYF
few | TRBD2 | TRBJ2-2 | TRBV7-2 | TGTGCCGGCGGGGCTAGCGGGAGTAGGGAGCTGTTTTTT | CAGGASGSRELFF
. | TRBD1 | TRBJ2-2 | TRBV10-2 | TGCGCCAGCAGGCAGGGGGCGCGGGGAACCGGGGAGCTGTTTTTT | CASRQGARGTGELFF
few | . | TRBJ2-3 | TRBV12-5 | TGTGCTAGTGGTTTGGTGTTTAGCGGTCGCTCCACAGATACGCAGTATTTT | CASGLVFSGRSTDTQYF
. | . | TRBJ2-2 | TRBV28 | TGTGCCAGCACCTTCCGGGACCGAACCGGGGAGCTGTTTTTT | CASTFRDRTGELFF
large | . | TRBJ2-2 | TRBV28 | TGTGCCAGCAGTGTCGGACGGGACCCCACCGGGGAGCTGTTTTTT | CASSVGRDPTGELFF
few | . | TRBJ1-5 | TRBV4-1 | TGCGCCAGCAGCCAAGATGCTACAGGTTTTGATCAGCCCCAGCATTTT | CASSQDATGFDQPQHF
. | . | TRBJ2-2 | TRBV11-3 | TGTGCCAGCAGCTTAGTGGCCTCGAACACCGGGGAGCTGTTTTTT | CASSLVASNTGELFF
few | TRBD2 | TRBJ2-1 | TRBV9 | TGTGCCAGCATTCGGGCCCCCGGGGCGGGAGTTGACAATGAGCAGTTCTTC | CASIRAPGAGVDNEQFF
few | TRBD2 | TRBJ2-5 | TRBV11-3 | TGTGCCAGCAGGACGTTAGCGGGAGGTGAGACCCAGTACTTC | CASRTLAGGETQYF
. | . | TRBJ2-5 | TRBV28 | TGTGCCAGCATAGGGTGGGGCTCAGAGACCCAGTACTTC | CASIGWGSETQYF
once | . | TRBJ2-2 | TRBV19 | TGTGCCAGTAGTATAAAAGGGGGAAGCACCGGGGAGCTGTTTTTT | CASSIKGGSTGELFF
few | TRBD2 | TRBJ2-1 | TRBV11-3 | TGTGCCAGCAGCTTGGTAGGGGAGGGGATCTCCTACAATGAGCAGTTCTTC | CASSLVGEGISYNEQFF
. | . | TRBJ2-2 | TRBV7-5 | TGTGCCAGCCACTGGGACAGGGGGCTAGCAGGGGAGCTGTTTTTT | CASHWDRGLAGELFF
few | . | TRBJ2-7 | TRBV11-3 | TGTGCCAGCAGCTTAAACGTCGGGCCCTACGAGCAGTACTTC | CASSLNVGPYEQYF
medium-sized | TRBD1 | TRBJ2-5 | TRBV11-3 | TGTGCCAGCAGCTTATGGTCAGGACAGGGAGAGACCCAGTACTTC | CASSLWSGQGETQYF
. | TRBD2 | TRBJ2-1 | TRBV28 | TGTGCCAGCCTGGTGGCTAGCGGGAGCTATGAGCAGTTCTTC | CASLVASGSYEQFF
few | . | TRBJ1-1 | TRBV6-8 | TGTGCCAGCATCCAATTCCCGGACGGTATGAACACTGAAGCTTTCTTT | CASIQFPDGMNTEAFF
. | . | TRBJ2-4 | TRBV11-3 | TGTGCCAGCAGCTTTCCAAATGACCTGGACATTCAGTACTTC | CASSFPNDLDIQYF
. | . | TRBJ1-1 | TRBV6-8 | TGTGCCAGCAGTCCCGGACCCCGGGCTGAAGCTTTCTTT | CASSPGPRAEAFF
once | TRBD1 | TRBJ2-7 | TRBV5-1 | TGCGCCAGCAGCCGTGGGACAGCCAATTCCTACGAGCAGTACTTC | CASSRGTANSYEQYF
. | . | TRBJ2-1 | TRBV28 | TGTGCCAGCAGTGCGACAGCCGCGCTTTACAATGAGCAGTTCTTC | CASSATAALYNEQFF
medium-sized | TRBD1 | TRBJ1-1 | TRBV11-3 | TGTGCCAGCAGCGTGGACAGGAGGAACACTGAAGCTTTCTTT | CASSVDRRNTEAFF
medium-sized | . | TRBJ1-2 | TRBV9 | TGTGCCAGCGGGCGGACGGACTCCCGAGTTCCTTATGGCTACACCTTC | CASGRTDSRVPYGYTF
few | TRBD1 | TRBJ1-4 | TRBV19 | TGTGCCAGTCCCTCGAGGGGCGGGACAGCTAATGAAAAACTGTTTTTT | CASPSRGGTANEKLFF
. | TRBD2 | TRBJ2-2 | TRBV18 | TGTGCCAGCTCCCTCGGGACTAGCGGGAGTATAGACACCGGGGAGCTGTTTTTT | CASSLGTSGSIDTGELFF
. | TRBD1 | TRBJ1-2 | TRBV6-8 | TGTGCCAGCAGTTACCGGGGACAGTCACGGGACTACACCTTC | CASSYRGQSRDYTF
. | TRBD2 | TRBJ2-1 | TRBV6-8 | TGTGCCAGCAGTGCCGGGACTAGCGGGAGGAATGAGCAGTTCTTC | CASSAGTSGRNEQFF
few | TRBD1 | TRBJ1-1 | TRBV19 | TGTGCCAGTAGTCCCTCAGGGACAGTTGGGACTGAAGCTTTCTTT | CASSPSGTVGTEAFF